The present T cell receptor beta chain was sequenced within a study of blood T cell repertoires in COVID-19. Measured with immunoSEQ multiplex PCR; TCRdb has only the in-frame clones, and not every one. Here the sample spans 150,000 to 200,000 clones, about 88% being singletons. This CDR3 contains 13 residues. The J segment lost 5 bases and the V segment lost 4 bases, leaving 2 bases of the junction unmatched. Germline loops: CDR1 SGHDT, CDR2 YYEEEE. Sequenced: peripheral blood. This TCR was recovered from a man aged 18 to 29 who had recovered from COVID-19. V is TRBV5-6 and J is TRBJ2-7; 11 bases map to TRBD1. The DNA for the CDR3 is TGTGCCAGCAGCCGGACAGGGGGCAACGAGCAGTACTTC. This gives the protein CASSRTGGNEQYF.